The 6 T cell receptor beta chains in this list originate from one sample, sequenced in a study of blood T cell repertoires in COVID-19. Some clones are missing from TCRdb's copy, which holds only in-frame ones; the method was immunoSEQ multiplex PCR. Of a few hundred thousand clones listed, more than 80% are singletons. The sequencing input was peripheral blood. Every receptor here comes from a man between 18 and 29 years old who had recovered from COVID-19.

The chain employs TRBV6-5 and TRBJ2-1; TRBD1 matches 9 bases. V dropped 6 bases and J dropped 12; count of bases not matched to a gene: 15. The CDR3 totals 15 residues. CDR1 MNHEY and CDR2 SVGAGI come from the germline V gene. In DNA, the CDR3 is TGTGCCAGCAGCGCCTTGAGGACAGGGGAAGAGGGGCAGTTCTTC. This translates into CASSALRTGEEGQFF.

About this clone itself: The junction differs from germline at one of its ends, possibly a read error. The CDR3 region has the DNA TGTGCCAGCAGCCTAGGTCAGGGGTCAGATACGCAGTATTTT. Protein product: CASSLGQGSDTQYF. The V and J genes are TRBV13 and TRBJ2-3; weak D call: TRBD1 (6 bases). The CDR3 contains 14 residues. Germline CDR1 PRHDT, CDR2 FYEKMQ (reference sequence).

This clone came up a few times. This sequence joins TRBV7-9 and TRBJ1-6; possibly TRBD1 for D (5 bases). V was cut by 0 bases and J by 8 bases, with 5 bases left in between. The CDR3 covers 13 residues. In germline, CDR1 is SEHNR, CDR2 FQNEAQ (reference sequence). The CDR3 DNA reads as TGTGCCAGCAGCTTAGCAGGGGATTCACCCCTCCACTTT. Translation: CASSLAGDSPLHF.

The V gene is TRBV9, the J gene TRBJ2-3; the D gene is possibly TRBD2 (5 bases). The CDR3 loop spans 15 amino acids. Looked up from germline, CDR1 is SGDLS and CDR2 is YYNGEE. V dropped 4 bases and J dropped 4 bases, with 16 bases sitting between them. CDR3 loop: CASSTFVGSPDTQYF. For the CDR3, the DNA is TGTGCCAGCAGCACATTCGTGGGGAGCCCAGATACGCAGTATTTT. The entire variable domain, with the rest obtained from reference TRBV9 and TRBJ2-3, is as follows: DSGVTQTPKHLITATGQRVTLRCSPRSGDLSVYWYQQSLDQGLQFLIQYYNGEERAKGNILERFSAQQFPDLHSELNLSSLELGDSALYFCASSTFVGSPDTQYFGPGTRLTVL.

This clone was picked up one time. The chain employs TRBV7-3 and TRBJ2-5, with a tentative D call TRBD1 (5 bases). Looked up from germline, CDR1 is SGHTA and CDR2 is FQGTGA. V lost 4 bases, J lost 5 bases, and 11 bases lay in between. CDR3 length: 13 amino acids. The CDR3 reads CASSSTPGETQYF. The CDR3 DNA sequence: TGTGCCAGCAGCTCAACCCCAGGGGAGACCCAGTACTTC.

The chain is built from TRBV7-2 and TRBJ1-1; 8 bases line up with TRBD1. The germline V gene has CDR1 SGHTA and CDR2 FQGNSA. The length of the CDR3 is 12 residues. V lost 4 bases, J lost 6 bases, and 1 base stayed unmatched. The CDR3, as DNA: TGTGCCAGCAGCTCCAGGGGGCCTGAAGCTTTCTTT. This gives the protein CASSSRGPEAFF.